These 15 T cell receptor beta chains originate from one sample sequenced in a study of cytotoxic CD8 clonotypes in ibrutinib-treated CLL. Only in-frame clones appear in the TCRdb table, and some are missing; sequencing was by immunoSEQ multiplex PCR. The sample includes some 200,000 clones, nearly 80% of them seen just once. The sequencing used PBMCs, collected after 12 months of ibrutinib treatment. These receptors were taken from a human donor with chronic lymphocytic leukemia.

The rearrangement links TRBV2 to TRBJ2-7, with D possibly being TRBD2 (6 bases). The CDR3 consists of 14 residues. Germline assignment: CDR1 SNHLY and CDR2 FYNNEI. Trimming took 5 bases from V and 3 from J, leaving 14 bases between them. Here the CDR3 reads CASSRDSQFYEQYF. DNA of the CDR3: TGTGCCAGCAGTCGGGACTCCCAATTCTACGAGCAGTACTTC.

This chain joins TRBV4-1 and TRBJ2-5; TRBD1 matches at 8 bases. Germline CDR1 and CDR2: MGHRA and YSYEKL. The V segment lost 1 base and the J segment 1 base; nucleotides outside the gene matches: 5. The CDR3 is 16 amino acids. The CDR3 DNA follows: TGCGCCAGCAGCCAAGCGAGGACAGGGCGCCAAGAGACCCAGTACTTC. It encodes CASSQARTGRQETQYF.

The genes are TRBV30 and TRBJ2-7; D unclear. This CDR3 comprises 13 residues. V was cut by 0 bases and J by 3 bases, with 9 bases left in between. CDR1 GTSNPN and CDR2 SVGIG come from the germline V gene (reference sequence). The CDR3: CAWSVRACYEQYF. The CDR3 DNA sequence: TGTGCCTGGAGTGTACGAGCCTGCTACGAGCAGTACTTC.

The gene calls are TRBV2 and TRBJ2-7; weak D call: TRBD1 (8 bases). The CDR3 spans 13 residues. The V gene's germline CDR1 is SNHLY and CDR2 FYNNEI. Trimming left V 6 bases short and J 4 bases short, with 13 bases between. DNA of the CDR3: TGTGCCAGCAGGCACAGGGGGGGGTACGAGCAGTACTTC. Its protein product is CASRHRGGYEQYF. Full variable domain (rest looked up from reference TRBV2 and TRBJ2-7): EPEVTQTPSHQVTQMGQEVILRCVPISNHLYFYWYRQILGQKVEFLVSFYNNEISEKSEIFDDQFSVERPDGSNFTLKIRSTKLEDSAMYFCASRHRGGYEQYFGPGTRLTVT.

The gene calls are TRBV7-9 and TRBJ2-2, with 8 bases lining up with TRBD2. V gave up 9 bases and J gave up 2 bases; unmatched junction bases: 8. Germline CDR1 is SEHNR and CDR2 is FQNEAQ (reference sequence). This CDR3 is built from 15 residues. The CDR3 DNA sequence: TGTGCCAGTCCTAGGAGCGGGGGAAACACCGGGGAGCTGTTTTTT. Its translation: CASPRSGGNTGELFF.

The rearrangement links TRBV27 to TRBJ2-7, with a tentative D call TRBD1 (5 bases). Germline CDR1 and CDR2: MNHEY and SMNVEV (reference sequence). This CDR3 is 15 amino acids long. Trimming removed 0 bases at V and 3 bases at J, with 12 bases between. The CDR3: CASSLSSRAVYEQYF. CDR3 coding DNA: TGTGCCAGCAGTTTATCGTCCAGGGCCGTCTACGAGCAGTACTTC.

The rearrangement uses TRBV6-1 and TRBJ1-2; no firm D call. In germline, CDR1 is MNHNS, CDR2 SASEGT. Between the trimmed V and J ends, which lost 2 bases and 2 bases, there was a span of 6 bases. The CDR3 has 13 residues. Written as DNA, the CDR3 is TGTGCCAGCAGTGAACGATCGAACTATGGCTACACCTTC. Its protein is CASSERSNYGYTF.

This clone was counted only a few times. CDR3 in amino acids: CASRIGTAFQETQYF. The DNA of the CDR3 is TGTGCCAGCAGAATCGGGACAGCGTTCCAAGAGACCCAGTACTTC. The chain links TRBV6-6 to TRBJ2-5, with 7 bases fitting TRBD1. There are 15 residues in the CDR3. Germline assignment: CDR1 MNHNY and CDR2 SVGAGI (reference sequence). V lost 6 bases to trimming and J lost 1 base; unmatched junction nucleotides: 8.

In this sample, this clone turned up a few times. The chain recombines TRBV27 with TRBJ2-1, with 12 bases aligning to TRBD2. Germline V gene lookup returns CDR1 MNHEY and CDR2 SMNVEV (reference sequence). CDR3 length equals 15 residues. The V segment lost 2 bases and the J segment 8 bases; nucleotides outside the gene matches: 4. In DNA form, the CDR3 reads TGTGCCAGCAGTTTAGTTCTAGCGGGAGGGCATGAGCAGTTCTTC. Its protein is CASSLVLAGGHEQFF.

The chain carries TRBV30 and TRBJ1-1, with D hard to call. The CDR3 runs to 13 residues. Germline assignment: CDR1 GTSNPN and CDR2 SVGIG (reference sequence). Trimming took 4 bases from V and 0 from J, leaving 9 bases between them. This chain's CDR3 is CAWTADLNTEAFF. The CDR3 DNA reads TGTGCCTGGACAGCCGACCTGAACACTGAAGCTTTCTTT.

V gene TRBV28 combines with J gene TRBJ2-4; 7 nucleotides align to TRBD1. This CDR3 contains 13 residues. Germline lookup yields CDR1 MDHEN and CDR2 SYDVKM. With 3 bases clipped from V and 6 bases from J, the junction kept 2 bases outside the gene matches. The CDR3 reads CASSLAGGNIQYF. The CDR3 DNA reads TGTGCCAGCAGTTTGGCAGGGGGAAACATTCAGTACTTC.

V and J are TRBV19 and TRBJ2-3; 12 bases map to TRBD2. The CDR3 contains 14 residues. Germline CDR1 LNHDA, CDR2 SQIVND (reference sequence). V shed 7 bases, J shed 6 bases, and the junction held 5 bases outside the gene matches. The CDR3 sequence: CASTLLAGGDTQYF. The CDR3 coding sequence is TGTGCCAGTACCCTACTAGCGGGGGGCGATACGCAGTATTTT.

V and J are TRBV11-2 and TRBJ2-7; 9 bases line up with TRBD1. V lost 6 bases, J lost 5 bases, and 11 bases stayed unmatched. The CDR3 loop spans 15 amino acids. Germline V gene data show CDR1 as SGHAT and CDR2 as FQNNGV. CDR3 DNA: TGTGCCAGCAGGACCCCGTGGGACAGGGAAAACGAGCAGTACTTC. Amino acid sequence: CASRTPWDRENEQYF. Supplemented by reference TRBV11-2 and TRBJ2-7, the full variable domain reads EAGVAQSPRYKIIEKRQSVAFWCNPISGHATLYWYQQILGQGPKLLIQFQNNGVVDDSQLPKDRFSAERLKGVDSTLKIQPAKLEDSAVYLCASRTPWDRENEQYFGPGTRLTVT.

The chain links TRBV5-1 to TRBJ2-7; D possibly corresponds to TRBD1 (5 bases). Looked up from germline, CDR1 is SGHRS and CDR2 is YFSETQ. The V gene lost 0 bases and the J gene lost 2 bases, with 9 bases spanning the gap. The CDR3 loop spans 14 amino acids. CDR3 amino acids: CASSLEAGPYEQYF. CDR3 sequence (DNA): TGCGCCAGCAGCTTGGAGGCAGGGCCCTACGAGCAGTACTTC.

As to this clone: Other DNA sequences in the same sample also yield this CDR3. The chain uses TRBV20-1 and TRBJ2-7, with no clear D. Germline V gene data show CDR1 as DFQATT and CDR2 as SNEGSKA (reference sequence). Trimming stripped 0 bases from V and 3 bases from J, with 3 bases between. This CDR3 has 11 residues. CDR3 amino acids: CSARDFYEQYF. CDR3 DNA sequence: TGCAGTGCTAGAGATTTCTACGAGCAGTACTTC.